The 15 T cell receptor beta chains below all came from one sample that was sequenced in a study of regulatory T cells in long-lasting Graves disease. Arm-PCR of CDR3 regions with iRepertoire HTBI primers generated TCR beta libraries. MiXCR, run by TCRdb on the multiplex PCR reads, gives a single entry per CDR3 protein. This table holds around 450,000 distinct CDR3 sequences, around a fifth found once. The time point denotes: persistent/refractory GD, antithyroid drugs over 5 years with positive TRAb. With RNA extracted from PBMCs as input, the TCR library was made. The sample in question was peripheral blood mononuclear cells (PBMCs), obtained when the disease was refractory, from a patient treated with antithyroid drugs. The origin of the receptors is a female donor with Graves disease.

The table lists this clonotype with many counts. The genes are TRBV28 and TRBJ2-7; 7 bases match TRBD1. V lost 5 bases to trimming and J lost 3 bases; unmatched junction nucleotides: 4. The V gene's germline CDR1 is MDHEN and CDR2 SYDVKM. The CDR3 loop spans 13 amino acids. The CDR3 DNA reads as TGTGCCAGCAGTGGGACAGCTAACTACGAGCAGTACTTC. Encoded protein: CASSGTANYEQYF.

Of note for this clonotype: A read error may produce the germline difference seen at one junction end. The rearrangement joins TRBV7-4 to TRBJ2-7; maybe TRBD2 (6 bases). The CDR3 runs to 15 residues. Germline V gene sequence: CDR1 SGHVT, CDR2 SQSDAQ. The CDR3 loop reads CAGSLGRGNHYEQYF. The CDR3 region has the DNA TGTGCCGGCAGCTTAGGGCGCGGGAACCACTACGAGCAGTACTTC.

This clonotype appeared many times. The V call is TRBV12-3 or TRBV12-4, the J call TRBJ1-5, with 8 bases matching TRBD1. The junction had 12 bases not matched to a gene; V was cut back by 5 bases and J by 0 bases. CDR3 size: 18 residues. In nucleotides, the CDR3 is TGTGCCAGCAGTCCGGGGGACAGGAGCCCTGATAGCAATCAGCCCCAGCATTTT. Protein: CASSPGDRSPDSNQPQHF.

This clonotype was seen many times. V and J are TRBV5-1 and TRBJ1-4; TRBD1 might be the D (6 bases). Deletions cut 0 bases from V and 5 bases from J, with 11 bases between. From germline, CDR1 is SGHRS and CDR2 YFSETQ. The CDR3 loop spans 15 amino acids. The CDR3 is CASSLARGENEKLFF. CDR3 nucleotides: TGCGCCAGCAGCTTGGCCAGGGGTGAGAATGAAAAACTGTTTTTT.

This clonotype was seen a few times. This chain joins TRBV6-2 or TRBV6-3 and TRBJ2-7; 8 bases agree with TRBD2. With 3 bases clipped from V and 3 bases from J, the junction kept 13 bases outside the gene matches. Per germline, CDR1 MNHEY and CDR2 SVGEGT. This CDR3 comprises 17 residues. CDR3 in amino acids: CASSYRRAGDGDYEQYF. In DNA, the CDR3 is TGTGCCAGCAGTTATAGACGAGCGGGAGATGGAGACTACGAGCAGTACTTC.

This clonotype was observed a few times. The chain links TRBV7-9 to TRBJ1-1; D is undetermined. Trimming left V 1 base short and J 1 base short, with 10 bases between. CDR1 SEHNR and CDR2 FQNEAQ come from the germline V gene (reference sequence). This CDR3 has 15 residues. CDR3 nucleotide sequence: TGTGCCAGCAGCTTAGAGGAGCCAGAGAACACTGAAGCTTTCTTT. It specifies CASSLEEPENTEAFF.

The chain couples TRBV12-3 or TRBV12-4 to TRBJ1-2, with 8 bases aligning to TRBD1. The length of the CDR3 is 15 residues. J was trimmed by 5 bases and V by 3 bases; bases with no gene match: 8. In nucleotides, the CDR3 is TGTGCCAGCAGTTTGCAGGGGGCGACCCCTTATGGCTACACCTTC. Protein product: CASSLQGATPYGYTF.

This clonotype was picked up many times. The V and J genes are TRBV6-5 and TRBJ2-5; perhaps D is TRBD1 or TRBD2 (5 bases each). With 2 bases removed from V and 5 bases from J, the gap between germline ends came to 12 bases. Germline CDR1 reads MNHEY; CDR2 reads SVGAGI. CDR3 length: 14 residues. CDR3 region: CASSYGTGTETQYF. The CDR3 DNA reads TGTGCCAGCAGTTACGGGACGGGGACGGAGACCCAGTACTTC.

Points on this clonotype: Given a much more abundant clone one base away, this may be a read error. The CDR3 ends on some other residue instead of the conserved phenylalanine or tryptophan, so this is likely a read error. The gene calls are TRBV28 and TRBJ1-1; D is possibly TRBD1 (6 bases). With 3 bases removed from V and 11 bases from J, the gap between germline ends came to 16 bases. The CDR3 runs 13 residues. Germline-derived CDR1 and CDR2 are MDHEN and SYDVKM. The CDR3 loop is CASSFWGARGAFS. DNA of the CDR3: TGTGCCAGCAGTTTTTGGGGGGCCCGGGGGGCTTTCTCT.

The chain links TRBV19 to TRBJ2-7; 7 bases match TRBD2. V dropped 3 bases and J dropped 1; count of bases not matched to a gene: 6. This CDR3 region has 15 residues. Germline assignment: CDR1 LNHDA and CDR2 SQIVND (reference sequence). In DNA form, the CDR3 reads TGTGCCAGTAGTATTGGGCAGGGAGGGTCCTACGAGCAGTACTTC. Translating it yields CASSIGQGGSYEQYF. The full variable domain, with the rest looked up from reference TRBV19 and TRBJ2-7, is DGGITQSPKYLFRKEGQNVTLSCEQNLNHDAMYWYRQDPGQGLRLIYYSQIVNDFQKGDIAEGYSVSREKKESFPLTVTSAQKNPTAFYLCASSIGQGGSYEQYFGPGTRLTVT.

The table lists this clonotype with many counts. The chain recombines TRBV28 with TRBJ1-1; D gene uncertain. Between the trimmed V and J ends, which lost 6 bases and 1 base, there was a span of 9 bases. This CDR3 region has 13 residues. Germline V gene lookup returns CDR1 MDHEN and CDR2 SYDVKM. The CDR3 region has the DNA TGTGCCAGCAGGGCTATGGGGAACACTGAAGCTTTCTTT. Amino acids: CASRAMGNTEAFF.

This clonotype has just a few counts. CDR3 bases: TGTGCCAGCAGGCTCACCGGGACAGGGTACGGCGAGCAGTACTTC. It codes for CASRLTGTGYGEQYF. This chain connects TRBV3-1 to TRBJ2-7, with 9 bases aligning to TRBD1. Trimming cost V 6 bases and J 6 bases; bases outside gene matches: 12. Per germline, CDR1 LGHDT and CDR2 YNNKEL (reference sequence). CDR3 length equals 15 residues.

This clonotype was seen a handful of times. The CDR3 region is CASSFRTGGAGTEAFF. The CDR3 nucleotides are TGTGCCAGTAGCTTCAGGACAGGGGGCGCGGGCACTGAAGCTTTCTTT. This chain links TRBV19 with TRBJ1-1; 11 bases line up with TRBD1. This CDR3 has 16 amino acids. Germline V CDR1 and CDR2: LNHDA, SQIVND (reference sequence). J lost 4 bases, V lost 6 bases, and 10 bases had no gene match.

This clonotype was picked up a small number of times. This sequence joins TRBV7-9 and TRBJ1-4; D remains ambiguous. The germline V and J ends were trimmed by 2 bases and 8 bases, with 12 bases remaining between them. Germline V gene data show CDR1 as SEHNR and CDR2 as FQNEAQ (reference sequence). There are 14 residues in the CDR3. The CDR3 protein is CASSLTSATEKLFF. DNA for the CDR3: TGTGCCAGCAGCTTAACTTCGGCAACGGAAAAACTGTTTTTT. Filled out from reference TRBV7-9 and TRBJ1-4, the complete variable domain reads DTGVSQNPRHKITKRGQNVTFRCDPISEHNRLYWYRQTLGQGPEFLTYFQNEAQLEKSRLLSDRFSAERPKGSFSTLEIQRTEQGDSAMYLCASSLTSATEKLFFGSGTQLSVL.

There are many counts of this clonotype. The J gene is TRBJ1-5, the V gene TRBV3-1, with D unclear. The germline V and J ends were trimmed by 0 bases and 6 bases, with 9 bases remaining between them. The V gene's germline CDR1 is LGHDT and CDR2 YNNKEL (reference sequence). The CDR3 runs 14 residues. As DNA, the CDR3 is TGTGCCAGCAGCCAAGATCCCTTTGGTCAGCCCCAGCATTTT. Its protein product is CASSQDPFGQPQHF.